These T cell receptor beta chains were read from a single sample in a study of cytomegalovirus exposure and HLA in healthy donors. Clones were read by immunoSEQ multiplex PCR, and TCRdb kept only the in-frame ones, dropping some. Here the sample table reports around 140,000 clones. The sequenced material came from PBMCs. The source is a woman aged 40-49 years in good health and CMV-seronegative. Each CDR3 is given with its conserved first and last residue. A D gene is named only where the DNA matches it firmly.

>TRBJ2-1|TRBD2|TRBV15
TGTGCCACCAGCAGGGAGCGGGGGGGCTGGGAGCAGTTCTTC
CATSRERGGWEQFF
>TRBJ2-7|NA|TRBV19
TGTGCCAGTAGTATAGGGCAGAACTACGAGCAGTACTTC
CASSIGQNYEQYF
>TRBJ2-7|TRBD1|TRBV19
TGTGCCAGTAGTACCTCCGGGACAGGGGGTGACGAGCAGTACTTC
CASSTSGTGGDEQYF
>TRBJ1-5|NA|TRBV28
TGTGCCAGCAGTTTTTTTGGCAATCGGCCCCAGCATTTT
CASSFFGNRPQHF
>TRBJ1-5|NA|TRBV7-2
TGTGCCAGCAGCTTGCTACAGGGTGGGAATCAGCCCCAGCATTTT
CASSLLQGGNQPQHF
>TRBJ1-5|NA|TRBV7-2
TGTGCCAGCAGCTTAGACCGGGAACGGCCCCAGCATTTT
CASSLDRERPQHF
>TRBJ2-5|TRBD2|TRBV14
TGTGCCAGCAGCCAAGATCTAGTAGGATGGCGGGGGGGCCGCGAGACCCAGTACTTC
CASSQDLVGWRGGRETQYF
>TRBJ1-1|TRBD1|TRBV29-1
TGCAGCGTTGTGTCAGGGGGAGGCACTGAAGCTTTCTTT
CSVVSGGGTEAFF
>TRBJ1-3|NA|TRBV7-9
TGTGCCAGCAGCCCGGGTCCCCGGGGGGCGTCTGGAAACACCATATATTTT
CASSPGPRGASGNTIYF
>TRBJ1-1|NA|TRBV6-1
TGTGCCAGCAGCCTACAGGGTCCCACTGAAGCTTTCTTT
CASSLQGPTEAFF
>TRBJ2-5|TRBD1|TRBV9
TGTGCCAGCAGCGTAGGGCAGGGGGTTGAGACCCAGTACTTC
CASSVGQGVETQYF
>TRBJ2-3|TRBD2|TRBV11-3
TGTGCCAGCAGCGTGCGGGGGAGCCGAGGCACAGATACGCAGTATTTT
CASSVRGSRGTDTQYF
>TRBJ2-3|NA|TRBV9
TGTGCCAGCACCTTAAGCACAGATACGCAGTATTTT
CASTLSTDTQYF
>TRBJ2-5|TRBD2|TRBV4-2
TGTGCCAGCAGCCAACTAGCGGGGGGGCAGGGGACCCAGTACTTC
CASSQLAGGQGTQYF
>TRBJ1-1|TRBD1|TRBV4-3
TGCGCCAGCAGCCAAGATCCGGGACAGCTCACTGAAGCTTTCTTT
CASSQDPGQLTEAFF
>TRBJ2-1|NA|TRBV12-5
TGTGCTAGTGGTTTGGTCTCGGACAATGAGCAGTTCTTC
CASGLVSDNEQFF
>TRBJ2-2|TRBD1|TRBV7-8
TGTGCCAGCAGCTTAGCGAGGGGGCTAAGGCTGGTCTTGAACACCGGGGAGCTGTTTTTT
CASSLARGLRLVLNTGELFF
>TRBJ1-1|NA|TRBV2
TGTGCCAGCAAACCGGGACTTGTGAACACTGAAGCTTTCTTT
CASKPGLVNTEAFF
>TRBJ2-2|TRBD1|TRBV5-4
TGTGCCAGCAGCCGGGACAGACCTATCGCCGGGGAGCTGTTTTTT
CASSRDRPIAGELFF
>TRBJ1-2|TRBD1|TRBV4-1
TGCGCCAGCAGCCGAGACCTGGGACAGGGGGTCCGTGGCTACACCTTC
CASSRDLGQGVRGYTF
>TRBJ1-1|NA|TRBV5-1
TGCGCCAGCAGCTTGGTCACGGGATACACTGAAGCTTTCTTT
CASSLVTGYTEAFF
>TRBJ1-5|NA|TRBV27
TGTGCCAGCAGTTCCCTAGGGAGGGCCGGCAATCAGCCCCAGCATTTT
CASSSLGRAGNQPQHF
>TRBJ2-5|TRBD2|TRBV15
TGTGCCACCAGCAGAGATCGGCGGGGGGGCCTGAAGACCCAGTACTTC
CATSRDRRGGLKTQYF